This paragraph covers one T cell receptor beta chain sequence. Its antigen is not known. Using immunoSEQ multiplex PCR, the repertoire was profiled, and TCRdb retains in-frame clones only, with some absent. The data show roughly 1.4 million clones, approximately 98.5% seen once. This record belongs to a study of shared clonotypes between healthy human individuals. About the study: Used for every donor were three CD4 naive, three CD4 memory, two CD8 naive and one CD8 memory plate.

Splitting of CD4+ cells produced CD45RA+ naive and CD45RA-negative memory subsets. Germline values: CDR1 SGHNT, CDR2 YYREEE (reference sequence). CDR3 length: 14 residues. The V and J ends lost 4 bases and 6 bases respectively, with 17 bases between them. Study findings and constraints: In general, naive subsets displayed greater estimated richness than memory subsets did.

The sample consisted of naive CD4+ T cells sorted from blood. Subset here: CD45RA+ positively selected. The rearrangement uses TRBV5-4 and TRBJ2-7; D is perhaps TRBD2 (6 bases). The clonotype originates from a man aged 30 to 39 in good health. The CDR3, as DNA: TGTGCCAGCAGCCTAGGAGGGCTCGCTCCCGAGCAGTACTTC. Amino acids: CASSLGGLAPEQYF.